These 15 T cell receptor beta chains came from one sample sequenced in a study of Ad26.COV2.S vaccination and SARS-CoV-2 variants. Sequenced by immunoSEQ multiplex PCR; TCRdb stores in-frame clones only, minus some. The table has hundreds of thousands of clones, about 93% seen once. The treatment: approximately 18 received Ad26.COV2.S at low or high dose, single or two shots; about five received placebo; per-sample allocation not given. Specimen acquisition occurred on day 63 following the initial vaccine or placebo injection. Sequencing used peripheral blood, obtained in a trial of Ad26.COV2.S vaccine versus placebo. The receptors shown here come from a person aged 18 to 65 who received the Ad26.COV2.S COVID-19 vaccine or a placebo.

This clone was detected a few times. The genes are TRBV9 and TRBJ2-2, with 10 nucleotides matching TRBD1. V gave up 4 bases and J gave up 4 bases; unmatched junction bases: 7. The CDR3 contains 16 residues. CDR1 SGDLS and CDR2 YYNGEE come from the germline V gene. This CDR3 reads CASSFRTGGVTGELFF. DNA for the CDR3: TGTGCCAGCAGCTTTCGGACAGGGGGAGTCACCGGGGAGCTGTTTTTT.

V usage is TRBV7-8 and J usage is TRBJ2-7; D unclear. Germline CDR1 is SGHVS and CDR2 is FQNEAQ. Trimming left V 5 bases short and J 7 bases short, with 12 bases between. The CDR3 has 12 residues. CDR3 nucleotide sequence: TGTGCCAGCAGCCGATTGTTGGGGGAGCAGTACTTC. Its translation is CASSRLLGEQYF.

This chain links TRBV29-1 with TRBJ1-2; D remains unclear. In germline, CDR1 is SQVTM, CDR2 ANQGSEA. V dropped 4 bases and J dropped 3 bases, with 9 bases sitting between them. CDR3 length: 12 residues. The CDR3 loop is CSVGFGDYGYTF. CDR3 in DNA: TGCAGCGTTGGATTTGGGGACTATGGCTACACCTTC.

The chain employs TRBV7-2 and TRBJ2-5, with 8 bases that match TRBD2. The germline V gene encodes CDR1 SGHTA and CDR2 FQGNSA. V was pared by 0 bases and J by 9 bases, with 18 bases of the junction left unmatched. The CDR3 length is 18 residues. This CDR3 is CASSLAPLAGNQFAAQYF. CDR3 bases: TGTGCCAGCAGCTTAGCCCCCTTAGCGGGAAACCAATTTGCGGCCCAGTACTTC. Complete variable domain (other parts from reference TRBV7-2 and TRBJ2-5): GAGVSQSPSNKVTEKGKDVELRCDPISGHTALYWYRQSLGQGLEFLIYFQGNSAPDKSGLPSDRFSAERTGGSVSTLTIQRTQQEDSAVYLCASSLAPLAGNQFAAQYFGPGTRLLVL.

This clone was found once. V is TRBV28 and J is TRBJ2-7; TRBD1 matches 7 bases. In germline, CDR1 is MDHEN, CDR2 SYDVKM. The CDR3 has 14 residues. V lost 6 bases and J lost 10; bases outside the gene matches: 15. Here the CDR3 DNA reads TGTGCCAGCAGGTCCGGGACAGCGGACACAGTTCAGTACTTC. This translates into CASRSGTADTVQYF.

CDR3 DNA: TGTGCCAGTAGTCCCGGAGGGGGGCAAGCGGGGAGCACCGGGGAGCTGTTTTTT. This encodes CASSPGGGQAGSTGELFF. The rearrangement joins TRBV19 to TRBJ2-2, with a tentative D call TRBD2 (7 bases). The CDR3 sequence is 18 residues long. The V and J ends lost 5 bases and 4 bases respectively, with 23 bases between them. Germline-derived CDR1 and CDR2 are LNHDA and SQIVND (reference sequence).

The V and J genes are TRBV4-3 and TRBJ2-1; possibly TRBD2 for D (5 bases). Germline values: CDR1 LGHNA, CDR2 YSLEER. V was shortened by 3 bases and J by 4 bases, with 10 bases between the two germline ends. The CDR3 loop spans 14 amino acids. In DNA, the CDR3 is TGCGCCAGCAGCCACAGCGGTGCTTACAATGAGCAGTTCTTC. Translation: CASSHSGAYNEQFF.

This clone was seen a single time. The V call is TRBV4-1, the J call TRBJ2-7; the D is unclear. V lost 1 base, J lost 3 bases, and 7 bases lay in between. This CDR3 is 13 amino acids long. The germline CDR1 and CDR2 sequences are MGHRA and YSYEKL. The CDR3 sequence is CASSQAEDYEQYF. DNA of the CDR3: TGCGCCAGCAGCCAAGCCGAGGACTACGAGCAGTACTTC.

This clone appeared a single time. The V gene is TRBV5-1, the J gene TRBJ2-7; D is uncertain. The germline V and J ends were trimmed by 4 bases and 3 bases, with 11 bases remaining between them. The germline CDR1 and CDR2 sequences are SGHRS and YFSETQ. The CDR3 is 13 residues long. The CDR3 region is CASSPAGFYEQYF. In nucleotides, the CDR3 is TGCGCCAGCAGCCCCGCAGGTTTCTACGAGCAGTACTTC.

With regard to this clone: Other DNA sequences from this sample encode an identical CDR3 as well. This chain connects TRBV18 to TRBJ1-6, with 7 bases lining up with TRBD1. Germline CDR1 is KGHSH and CDR2 is LQKENI. Trimming cost V 2 bases and J 8 bases; bases outside gene matches: 0. The CDR3 covers 13 residues. DNA for the CDR3: TGTGCCAGCTCACCAGACAGGGATTCACCCCTCCACTTT. This translates into CASSPDRDSPLHF.

J is TRBJ2-3 and V is TRBV7-9, with D perhaps matching TRBD1 (6 bases). Trimming pared 5 bases from V and 0 bases from J, leaving 18 bases between. Germline-derived CDR1 and CDR2 are SEHNR and FQNEAQ (reference sequence). The CDR3 is 17 amino acids. The CDR3 DNA reads TGTGCCAGCAGCGGACCTAGGCGAGACAGGAGCACAGATACGCAGTATTTT. Its translation is CASSGPRRDRSTDTQYF. Based on the CDR3 plus reference TRBV7-9 and TRBJ2-3, the full variable domain is DTGVSQNPRHKITKRGQNVTFRCDPISEHNRLYWYRQTLGQGPEFLTYFQNEAQLEKSRLLSDRFSAERPKGSFSTLEIQRTEQGDSAMYLCASSGPRRDRSTDTQYFGPGTRLTVL.

The chain has TRBV30 and TRBJ1-2, with 11 positions matching TRBD1. CDR1 is GTSNPN and CDR2 is SVGIG in the germline V gene (reference sequence). This CDR3 spans 12 amino acids. Unmatched junction bases numbered 6, after V lost 8 bases and J lost 7 bases. In DNA, the CDR3 is TGTGCCGGATGGACAGGGGGCCGTGGCTACACCTTC. This gives the protein CAGWTGGRGYTF.

The chain carries TRBV5-1 and TRBJ2-7; TRBD1 aligns across 10 bases. This CDR3 has 14 amino acids. Germline CDR1 reads SGHRS; CDR2 reads YFSETQ. V gave up 4 bases and J gave up 2 bases; unmatched junction bases: 3. The CDR3 loop reads CASSQGQGPYEQYF. The CDR3 nucleotides are TGCGCCAGCAGCCAGGGACAGGGGCCCTACGAGCAGTACTTC. The full variable domain, with the rest looked up from reference TRBV5-1 and TRBJ2-7, is KAGVTQTPRYLIKTRGQQVTLSCSPISGHRSVSWYQQTPGQGLQFLFEYFSETQRNKGNFPGRFSGRQFSNSRSEMNVSTLELGDSALYLCASSQGQGPYEQYFGPGTRLTVT.

This clone came up once. This chain links TRBV28 with TRBJ1-6; maybe TRBD1 (5 bases). The CDR3 extends over 14 amino acids. Trimming removed 7 bases at V and 4 bases at J, with 11 bases between. Per the germline V gene, CDR1 is MDHEN and CDR2 is SYDVKM. The CDR3 DNA reads as TGTGCCAGCAAGGGGCCAGAGTATAATTCACCCCTCCACTTT. Translating it yields CASKGPEYNSPLHF.

This clone turned up a few times. The V call is TRBV5-1, the J call TRBJ2-7; no firm D call. Germline values: CDR1 SGHRS, CDR2 YFSETQ. The V end was cut by 1 base, the J end by 4 bases, with 12 bases between. The CDR3 is 14 residues long. CDR3 loop: CASSLTDPFYEQYF. CDR3 nucleotides: TGCGCCAGCAGCTTGACGGACCCTTTTTACGAGCAGTACTTC.